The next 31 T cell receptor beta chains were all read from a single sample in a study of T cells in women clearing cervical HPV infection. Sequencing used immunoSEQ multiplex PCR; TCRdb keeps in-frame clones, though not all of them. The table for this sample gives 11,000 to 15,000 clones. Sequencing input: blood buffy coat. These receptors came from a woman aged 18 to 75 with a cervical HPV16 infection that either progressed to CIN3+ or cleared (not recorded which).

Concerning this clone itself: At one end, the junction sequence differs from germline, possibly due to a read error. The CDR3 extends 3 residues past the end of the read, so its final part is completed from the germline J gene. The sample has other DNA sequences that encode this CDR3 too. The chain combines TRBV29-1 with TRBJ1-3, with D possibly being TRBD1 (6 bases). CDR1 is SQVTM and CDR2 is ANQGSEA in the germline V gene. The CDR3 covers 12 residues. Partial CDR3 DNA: TGCAGCGTGGACAGCGTTGGAAACACT. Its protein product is CSVDSVGNT. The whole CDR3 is CSVDSVGNTIYF.

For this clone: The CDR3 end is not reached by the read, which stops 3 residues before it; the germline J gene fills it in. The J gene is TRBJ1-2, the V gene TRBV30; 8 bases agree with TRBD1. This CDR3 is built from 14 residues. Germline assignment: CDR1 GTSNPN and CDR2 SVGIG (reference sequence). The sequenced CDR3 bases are TGTGCCTGGAGTGAGGACAGGGTATTGAATGAC. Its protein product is CAWSEDRVLND. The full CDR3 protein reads CAWSEDRVLNDYTF.

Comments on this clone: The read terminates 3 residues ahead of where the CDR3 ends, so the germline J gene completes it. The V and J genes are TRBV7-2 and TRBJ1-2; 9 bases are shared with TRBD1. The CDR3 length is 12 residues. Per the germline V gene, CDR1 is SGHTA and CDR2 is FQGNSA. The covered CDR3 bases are TGTGCCAGCAGCCGGGACAGGGAGAGC. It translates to CASSRDRES. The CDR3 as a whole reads CASSRDRESYTF.

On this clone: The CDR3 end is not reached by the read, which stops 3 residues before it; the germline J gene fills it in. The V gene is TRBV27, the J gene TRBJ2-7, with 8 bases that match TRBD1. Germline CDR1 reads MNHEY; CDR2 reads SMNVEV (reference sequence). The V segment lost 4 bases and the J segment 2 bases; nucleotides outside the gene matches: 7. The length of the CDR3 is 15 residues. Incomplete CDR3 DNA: TGTGCCAGCAGTTCGCCGGGACAGGTGCCCTACGAG. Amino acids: CASSSPGQVPYE. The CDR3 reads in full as CASSSPGQVPYEQYF.

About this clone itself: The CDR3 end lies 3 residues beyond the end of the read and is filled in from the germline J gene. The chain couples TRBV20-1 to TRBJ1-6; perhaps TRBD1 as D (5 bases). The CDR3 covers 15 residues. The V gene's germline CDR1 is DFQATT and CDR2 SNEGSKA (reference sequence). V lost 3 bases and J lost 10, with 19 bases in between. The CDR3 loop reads CSASSYRTGESPLHF. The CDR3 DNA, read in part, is TGCAGTGCTAGTTCGTACAGGACCGGAGAATCACCC.

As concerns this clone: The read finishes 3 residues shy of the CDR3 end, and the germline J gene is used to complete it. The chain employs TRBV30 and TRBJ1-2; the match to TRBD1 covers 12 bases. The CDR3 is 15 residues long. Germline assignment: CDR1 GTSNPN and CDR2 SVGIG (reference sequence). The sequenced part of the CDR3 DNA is TGTGCCTGGAGCCCCCCCGGGACAGGGGGCTACGAC. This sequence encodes CAWSPPGTGGYD. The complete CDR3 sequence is CAWSPPGTGGYDYTF.

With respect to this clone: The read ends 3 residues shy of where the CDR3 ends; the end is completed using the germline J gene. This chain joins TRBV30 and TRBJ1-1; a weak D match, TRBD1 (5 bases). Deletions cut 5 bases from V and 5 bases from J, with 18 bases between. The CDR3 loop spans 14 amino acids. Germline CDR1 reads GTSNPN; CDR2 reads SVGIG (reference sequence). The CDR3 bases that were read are TGTGCCTGGTATTCCCAGGGTAGGCGAACTGAA. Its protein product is CAWYSQGRRTE. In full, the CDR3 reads CAWYSQGRRTEAFF.

The CDR3 sequence is CASRPGLAVGELFF. CDR3 bases read: TGTGCCAGCAGGCCGGGACTAGCGGTCGGGGAG. V and J are TRBV28 and TRBJ2-2, with 11 bases matching TRBD2. The read falls 3 residues short of the CDR3 end, and the missing part is taken from the germline J gene. Germline assignment: CDR1 MDHEN and CDR2 SYDVKM. The CDR3 runs to 14 residues. J was trimmed by 7 bases and V by 6 bases; bases with no gene match: 4.

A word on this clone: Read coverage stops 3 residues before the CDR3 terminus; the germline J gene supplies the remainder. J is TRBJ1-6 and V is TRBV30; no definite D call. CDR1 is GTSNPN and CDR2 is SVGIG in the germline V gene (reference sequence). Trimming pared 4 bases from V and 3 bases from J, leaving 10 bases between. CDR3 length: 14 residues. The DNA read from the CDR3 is TGTGCCTGGAAAGTAGAGATCTATAATTCACCC. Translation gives CAWKVEIYNSP. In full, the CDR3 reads CAWKVEIYNSPLHF.

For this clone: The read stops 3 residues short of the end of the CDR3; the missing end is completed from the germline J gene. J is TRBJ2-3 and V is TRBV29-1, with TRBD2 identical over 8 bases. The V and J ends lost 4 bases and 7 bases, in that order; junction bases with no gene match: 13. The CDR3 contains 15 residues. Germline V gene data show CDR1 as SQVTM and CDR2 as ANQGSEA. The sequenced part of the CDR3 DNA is TGCAGCGTTGTGGGGGGGGGTAGCGGGGAGAATACG. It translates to CSVVGGGSGENT. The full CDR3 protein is CSVVGGGSGENTQYF.

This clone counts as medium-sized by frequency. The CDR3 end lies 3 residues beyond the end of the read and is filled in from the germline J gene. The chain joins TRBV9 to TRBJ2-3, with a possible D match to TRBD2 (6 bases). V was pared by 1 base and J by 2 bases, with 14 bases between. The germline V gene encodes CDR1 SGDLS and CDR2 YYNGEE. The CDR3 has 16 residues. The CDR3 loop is CASSVSVGGNTDTQYF. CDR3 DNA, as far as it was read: TGTGCCAGCAGCGTATCCGTTGGCGGGAACACAGATACG. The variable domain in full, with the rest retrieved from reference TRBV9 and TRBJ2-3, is DSGVTQTPKHLITATGQRVTLRCSPRSGDLSVYWYQQSLDQGLQFLIQYYNGEERAKGNILERFSAQQFPDLHSELNLSSLELGDSALYFCASSVSVGGNTDTQYFGPGTRLTVL.

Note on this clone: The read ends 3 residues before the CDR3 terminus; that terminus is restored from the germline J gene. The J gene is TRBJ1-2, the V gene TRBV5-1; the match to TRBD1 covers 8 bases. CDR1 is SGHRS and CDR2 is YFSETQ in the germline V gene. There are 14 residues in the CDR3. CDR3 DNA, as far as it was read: TGCGCCAGCAGCTCGCGAGGGACAGGTTACGAG. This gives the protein CASSSRGTGYE. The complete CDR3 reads CASSSRGTGYEYTF.

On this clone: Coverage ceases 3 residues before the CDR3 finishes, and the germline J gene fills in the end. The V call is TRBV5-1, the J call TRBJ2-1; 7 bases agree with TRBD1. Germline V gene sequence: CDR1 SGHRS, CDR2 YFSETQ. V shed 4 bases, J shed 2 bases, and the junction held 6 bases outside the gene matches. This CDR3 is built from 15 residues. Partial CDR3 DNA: TGCGCCAGCAGCAACACAGGGGAACCCTACAATGAG. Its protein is CASSNTGEPYNE. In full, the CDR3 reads CASSNTGEPYNEQFF.

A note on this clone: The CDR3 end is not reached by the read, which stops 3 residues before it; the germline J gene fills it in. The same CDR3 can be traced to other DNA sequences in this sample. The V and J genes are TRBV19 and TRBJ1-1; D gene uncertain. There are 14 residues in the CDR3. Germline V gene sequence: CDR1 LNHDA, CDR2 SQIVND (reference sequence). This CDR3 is CASSPGEPQETAFF. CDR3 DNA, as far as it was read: TGTGCCAGTAGTCCCGGGGAACCCCAAGAGACC.

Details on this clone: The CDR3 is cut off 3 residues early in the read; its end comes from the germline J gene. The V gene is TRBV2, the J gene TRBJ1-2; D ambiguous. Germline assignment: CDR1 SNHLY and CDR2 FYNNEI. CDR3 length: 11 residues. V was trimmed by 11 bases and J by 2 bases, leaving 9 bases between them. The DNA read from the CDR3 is TGTGCCTCCCAGTCAAACTATGGC. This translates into CASQSNYG. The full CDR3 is CASQSNYGYTF.

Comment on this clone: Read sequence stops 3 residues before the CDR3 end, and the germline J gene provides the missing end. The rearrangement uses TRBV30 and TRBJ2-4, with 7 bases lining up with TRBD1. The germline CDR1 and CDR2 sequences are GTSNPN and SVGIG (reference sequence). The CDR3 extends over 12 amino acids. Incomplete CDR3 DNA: TGTGCCTCTGGACAGGTTGTCTATGGT. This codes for CASGQVVYG. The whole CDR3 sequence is CASGQVVYGQYF.

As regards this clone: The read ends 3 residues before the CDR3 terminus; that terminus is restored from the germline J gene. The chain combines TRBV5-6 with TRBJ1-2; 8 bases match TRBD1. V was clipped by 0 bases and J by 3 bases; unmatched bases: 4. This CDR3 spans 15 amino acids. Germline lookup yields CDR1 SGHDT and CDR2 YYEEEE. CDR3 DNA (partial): TGTGCCAGCAGCTTGGAGGGGACAGGATACTATGGC. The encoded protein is CASSLEGTGYYG. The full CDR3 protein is CASSLEGTGYYGYTF.

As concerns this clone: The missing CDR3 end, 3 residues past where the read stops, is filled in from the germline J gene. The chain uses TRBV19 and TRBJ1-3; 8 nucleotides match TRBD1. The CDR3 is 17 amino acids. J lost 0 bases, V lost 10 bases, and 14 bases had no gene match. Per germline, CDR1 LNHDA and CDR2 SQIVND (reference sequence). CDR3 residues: CATQRLGQAGSGNTIYF. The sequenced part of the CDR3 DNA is TGTGCCACTCAGCGCTTGGGACAGGCTGGCTCTGGAAACACC.

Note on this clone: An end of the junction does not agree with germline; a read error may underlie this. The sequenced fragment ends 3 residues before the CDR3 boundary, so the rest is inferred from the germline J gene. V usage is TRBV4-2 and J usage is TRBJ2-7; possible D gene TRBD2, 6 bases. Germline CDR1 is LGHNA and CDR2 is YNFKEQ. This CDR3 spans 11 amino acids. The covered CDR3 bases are TGCGCCAGCCGAGGAGGGGACGAG. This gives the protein CASRGGDE. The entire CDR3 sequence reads CASRGGDEQYF.

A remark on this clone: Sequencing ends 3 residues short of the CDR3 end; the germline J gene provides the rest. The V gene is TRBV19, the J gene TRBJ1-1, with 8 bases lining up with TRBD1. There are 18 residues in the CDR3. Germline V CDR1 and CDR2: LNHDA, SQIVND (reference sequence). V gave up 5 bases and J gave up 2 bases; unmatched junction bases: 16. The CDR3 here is CASSLTQTGVQGNTEAFF. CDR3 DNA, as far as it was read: TGTGCCAGTAGTCTCACCCAGACAGGGGTTCAGGGAAACACTGAA.

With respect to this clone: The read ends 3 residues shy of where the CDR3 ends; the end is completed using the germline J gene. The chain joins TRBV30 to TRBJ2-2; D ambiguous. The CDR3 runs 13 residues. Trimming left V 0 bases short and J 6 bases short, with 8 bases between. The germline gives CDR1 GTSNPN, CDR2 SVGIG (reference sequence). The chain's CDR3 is CAWSVAGPGELFF. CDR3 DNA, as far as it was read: TGTGCCTGGAGTGTGGCAGGTCCCGGGGAG. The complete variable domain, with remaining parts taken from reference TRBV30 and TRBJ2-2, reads SQTIHQWPATLVQPVGSPLSLECTVEGTSNPNLYWYRQAAGRGLQLLFYSVGIGQISSEVPQNLSASRPQDRQFILSSKKLLLSDSGFYLCAWSVAGPGELFFGEGSRLTVL.

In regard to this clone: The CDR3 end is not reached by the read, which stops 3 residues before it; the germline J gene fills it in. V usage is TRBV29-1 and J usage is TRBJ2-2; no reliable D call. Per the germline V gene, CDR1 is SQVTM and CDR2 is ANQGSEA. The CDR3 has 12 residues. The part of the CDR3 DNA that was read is TGCAGCGTTGTGGGCTTAAATGAAAAG. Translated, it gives CSVVGLNEK. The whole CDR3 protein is CSVVGLNEKLFF.

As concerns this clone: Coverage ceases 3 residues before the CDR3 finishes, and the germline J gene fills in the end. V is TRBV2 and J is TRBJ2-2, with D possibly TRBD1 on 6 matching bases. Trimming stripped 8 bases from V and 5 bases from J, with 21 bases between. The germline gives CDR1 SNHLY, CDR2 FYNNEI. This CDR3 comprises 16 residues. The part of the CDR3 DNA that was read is TGTGCCAGCCACTCAAGCTCGGAAAGGGGGACCGGGGAG. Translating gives CASHSSSERGTGE. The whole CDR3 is CASHSSSERGTGELFF.

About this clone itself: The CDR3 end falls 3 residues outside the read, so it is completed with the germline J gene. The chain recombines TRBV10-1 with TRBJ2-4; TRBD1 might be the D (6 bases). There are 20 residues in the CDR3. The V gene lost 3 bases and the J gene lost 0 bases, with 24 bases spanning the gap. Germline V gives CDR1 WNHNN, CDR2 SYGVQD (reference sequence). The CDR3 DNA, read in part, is TGCGCCAGCAGTGAAGAGGTTGGGACACCAGTAATCTCAGCCAAAAACATT. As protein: CASSEEVGTPVISAKNI. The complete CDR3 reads CASSEEVGTPVISAKNIQYF.

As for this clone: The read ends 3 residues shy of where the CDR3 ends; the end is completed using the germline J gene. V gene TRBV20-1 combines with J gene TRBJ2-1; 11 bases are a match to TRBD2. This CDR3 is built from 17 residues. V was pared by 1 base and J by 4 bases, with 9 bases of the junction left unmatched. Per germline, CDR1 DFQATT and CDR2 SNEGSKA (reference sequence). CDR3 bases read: TGCAGTGCTAGAGTACATTCCGGGACTAGCGGTTACAATGAG. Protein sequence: CSARVHSGTSGYNE. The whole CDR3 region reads CSARVHSGTSGYNEQFF.

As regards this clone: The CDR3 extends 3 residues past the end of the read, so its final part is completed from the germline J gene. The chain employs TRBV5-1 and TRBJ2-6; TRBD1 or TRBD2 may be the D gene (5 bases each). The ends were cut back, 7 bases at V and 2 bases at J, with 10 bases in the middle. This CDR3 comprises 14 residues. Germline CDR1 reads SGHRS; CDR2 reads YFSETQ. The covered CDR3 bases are TGCGCCAGCGGCAGGGAGACTGGGGCCAACGTC. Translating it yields CASGRETGANV. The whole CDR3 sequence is CASGRETGANVLTF. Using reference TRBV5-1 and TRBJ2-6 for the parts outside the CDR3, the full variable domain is KAGVTQTPRYLIKTRGQQVTLSCSPISGHRSVSWYQQTPGQGLQFLFEYFSETQRNKGNFPGRFSGRQFSNSRSEMNVSTLELGDSALYLCASGRETGANVLTFGAGSRLTVL.

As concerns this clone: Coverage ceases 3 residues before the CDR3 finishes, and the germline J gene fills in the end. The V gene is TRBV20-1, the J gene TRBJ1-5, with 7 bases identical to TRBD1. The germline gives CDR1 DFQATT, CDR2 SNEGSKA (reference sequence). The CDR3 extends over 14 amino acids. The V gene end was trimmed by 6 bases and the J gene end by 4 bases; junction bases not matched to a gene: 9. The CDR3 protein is CSAVEGTENQPQHF. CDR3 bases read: TGCAGTGCGGTCGAAGGGACAGAGAATCAGCCC.

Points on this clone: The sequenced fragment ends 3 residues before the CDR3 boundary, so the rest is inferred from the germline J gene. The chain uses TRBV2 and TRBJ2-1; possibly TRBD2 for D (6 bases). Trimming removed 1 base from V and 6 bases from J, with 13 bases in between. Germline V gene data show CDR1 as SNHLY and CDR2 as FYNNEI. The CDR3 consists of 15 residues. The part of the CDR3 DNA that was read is TGTGCCAGCAGTGAAGGGGGACTCCCCACCAATGAG. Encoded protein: CASSEGGLPTNE. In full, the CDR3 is CASSEGGLPTNEQFF.

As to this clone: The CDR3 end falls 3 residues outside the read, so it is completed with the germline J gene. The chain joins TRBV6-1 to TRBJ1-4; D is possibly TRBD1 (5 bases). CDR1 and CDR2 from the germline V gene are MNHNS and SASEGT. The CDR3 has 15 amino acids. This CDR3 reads CASSEGAGGGSPLFF. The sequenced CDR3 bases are TGTGCCAGCAGTGAAGGCGCCGGGGGTGGCTCACCA.

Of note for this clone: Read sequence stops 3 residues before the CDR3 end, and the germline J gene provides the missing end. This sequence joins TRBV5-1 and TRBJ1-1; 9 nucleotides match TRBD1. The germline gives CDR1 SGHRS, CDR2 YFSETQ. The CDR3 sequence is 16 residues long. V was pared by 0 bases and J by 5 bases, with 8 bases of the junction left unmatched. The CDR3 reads CASSLVAGTGITEAFF. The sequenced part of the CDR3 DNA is TGCGCCAGCAGCTTGGTGGCTGGGACAGGGATTACTGAA.

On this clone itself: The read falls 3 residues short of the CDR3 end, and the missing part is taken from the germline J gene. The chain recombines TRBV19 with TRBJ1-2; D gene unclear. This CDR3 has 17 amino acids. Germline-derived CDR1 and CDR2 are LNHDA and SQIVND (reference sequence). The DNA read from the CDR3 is TGTGCCAGTAGTCTACTAGCGGGGAGAAGCTCCTACAATGAC. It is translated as CASSLLAGRSSYND. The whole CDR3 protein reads CASSLLAGRSSYNDYTF. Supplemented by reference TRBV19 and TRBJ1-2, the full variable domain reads DGGITQSPKYLFRKEGQNVTLSCEQNLNHDAMYWYRQDPGQGLRLIYYSQIVNDFQKGDIAEGYSVSREKKESFPLTVTSAQKNPTAFYLCASSLLAGRSSYNDYTFGSGTRLTVV.